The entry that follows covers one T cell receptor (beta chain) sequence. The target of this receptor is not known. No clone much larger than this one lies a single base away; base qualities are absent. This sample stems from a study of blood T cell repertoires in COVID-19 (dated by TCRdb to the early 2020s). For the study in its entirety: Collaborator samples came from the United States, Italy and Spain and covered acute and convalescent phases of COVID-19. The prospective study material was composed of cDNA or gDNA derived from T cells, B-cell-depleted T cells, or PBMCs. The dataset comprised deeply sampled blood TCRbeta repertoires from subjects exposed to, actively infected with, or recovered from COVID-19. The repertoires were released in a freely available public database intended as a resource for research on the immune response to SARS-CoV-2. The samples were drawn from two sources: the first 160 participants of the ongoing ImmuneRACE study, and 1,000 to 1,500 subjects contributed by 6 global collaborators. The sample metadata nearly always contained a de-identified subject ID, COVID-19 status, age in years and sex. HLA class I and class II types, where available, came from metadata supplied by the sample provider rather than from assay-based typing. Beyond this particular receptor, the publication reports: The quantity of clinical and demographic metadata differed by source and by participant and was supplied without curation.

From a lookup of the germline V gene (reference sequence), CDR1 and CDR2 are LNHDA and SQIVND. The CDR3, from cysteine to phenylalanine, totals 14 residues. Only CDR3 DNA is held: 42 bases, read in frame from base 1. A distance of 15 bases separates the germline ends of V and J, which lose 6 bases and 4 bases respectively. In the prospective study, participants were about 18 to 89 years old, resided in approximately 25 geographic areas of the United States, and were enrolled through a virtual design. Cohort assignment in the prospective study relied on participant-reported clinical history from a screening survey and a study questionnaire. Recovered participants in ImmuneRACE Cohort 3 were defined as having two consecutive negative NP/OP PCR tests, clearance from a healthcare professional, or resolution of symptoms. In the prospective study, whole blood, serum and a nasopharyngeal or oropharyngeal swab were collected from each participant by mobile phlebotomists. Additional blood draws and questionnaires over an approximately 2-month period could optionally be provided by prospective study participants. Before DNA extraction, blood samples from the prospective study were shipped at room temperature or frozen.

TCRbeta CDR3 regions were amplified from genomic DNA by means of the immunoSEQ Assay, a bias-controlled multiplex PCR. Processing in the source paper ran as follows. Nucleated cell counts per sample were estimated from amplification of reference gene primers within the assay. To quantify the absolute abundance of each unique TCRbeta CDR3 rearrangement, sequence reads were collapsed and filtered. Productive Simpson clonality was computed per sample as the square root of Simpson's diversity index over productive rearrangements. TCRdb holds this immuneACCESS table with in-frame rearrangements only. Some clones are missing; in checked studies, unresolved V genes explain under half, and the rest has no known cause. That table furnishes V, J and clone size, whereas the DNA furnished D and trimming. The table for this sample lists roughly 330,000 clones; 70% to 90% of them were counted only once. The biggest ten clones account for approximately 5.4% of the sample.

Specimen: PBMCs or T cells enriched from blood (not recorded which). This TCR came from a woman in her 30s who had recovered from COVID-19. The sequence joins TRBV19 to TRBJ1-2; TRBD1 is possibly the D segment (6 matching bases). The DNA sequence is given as TGTGCCAGTAGGGACCGTGGGGGCGGCTATGGCTACACCTTC. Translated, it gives CASRDRGGGYGYTF.